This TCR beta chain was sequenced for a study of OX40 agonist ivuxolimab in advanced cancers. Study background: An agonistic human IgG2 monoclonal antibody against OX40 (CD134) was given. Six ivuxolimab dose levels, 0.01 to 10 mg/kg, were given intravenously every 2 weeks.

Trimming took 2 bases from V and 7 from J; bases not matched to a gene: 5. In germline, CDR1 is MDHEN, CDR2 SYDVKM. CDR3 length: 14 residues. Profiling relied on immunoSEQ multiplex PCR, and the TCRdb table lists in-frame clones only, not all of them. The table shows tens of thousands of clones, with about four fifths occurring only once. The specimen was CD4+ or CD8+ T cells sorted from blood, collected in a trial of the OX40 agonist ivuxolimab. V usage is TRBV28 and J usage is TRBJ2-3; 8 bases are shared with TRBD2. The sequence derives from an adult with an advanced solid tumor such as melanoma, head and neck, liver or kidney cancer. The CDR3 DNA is TGTGCCAGCAGTTTAAGCGGGGGCAGTAATACGCAGTATTTT. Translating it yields CASSLSGGSNTQYF.